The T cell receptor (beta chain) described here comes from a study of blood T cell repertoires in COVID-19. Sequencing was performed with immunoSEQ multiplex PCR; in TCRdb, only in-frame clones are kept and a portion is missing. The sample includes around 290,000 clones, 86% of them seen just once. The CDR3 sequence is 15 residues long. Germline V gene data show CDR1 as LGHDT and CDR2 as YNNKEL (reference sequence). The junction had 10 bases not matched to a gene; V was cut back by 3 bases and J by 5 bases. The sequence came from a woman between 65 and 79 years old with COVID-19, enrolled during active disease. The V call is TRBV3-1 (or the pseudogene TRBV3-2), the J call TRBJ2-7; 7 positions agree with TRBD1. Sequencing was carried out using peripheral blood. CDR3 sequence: CASSHVRGGRDEQYF. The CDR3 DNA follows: TGTGCCAGCAGCCACGTTCGAGGGGGCAGGGACGAGCAGTACTTC.